Presented here are 16 T cell receptor beta chains from one specimen sequenced in a study of T cell responses to AZD1222 COVID-19 vaccine. Measured with immunoSEQ multiplex PCR; TCRdb has only the in-frame clones, and not every one. The top ten hold roughly 5.2% of the sample, which has about 110,000 clones, roughly 87% seen once. The source material was peripheral blood, sampled on day 0 of AZD1222 vaccination. Source of these receptors: an adult in good health.

The genes are TRBV6-5 and TRBJ2-7; D unresolved. Germline V CDR1 and CDR2: MNHEY, SVGAGI. V dropped 4 bases and J dropped 2 bases, with 3 bases sitting between them. CDR3 length: 11 amino acids. CDR3 loop: CASSLPYEQYF. CDR3 DNA sequence: TGTGCCAGCAGTTTACCCTACGAGCAGTACTTC.

The chain recombines TRBV6-5 with TRBJ2-5; TRBD2 agrees at 8 bases. Unmatched junction bases numbered 5, after V lost 4 bases and J lost 4 bases. CDR1 is MNHEY and CDR2 is SVGAGI in the germline V gene. The CDR3 loop spans 14 amino acids. The CDR3, as DNA: TGTGCCAGCAGTTTGACTAGCGACGGAGAGACCCAGTACTTC. As protein: CASSLTSDGETQYF.

This clone appeared a few times. The rearrangement uses TRBV3-1 (or the pseudogene TRBV3-2) and TRBJ2-3, with 7 bases identical to TRBD1. The CDR3 consists of 15 residues. V trimming: 1 base; J trimming: 3 bases; junction bases outside the gene matches: 4. Germline-derived CDR1 and CDR2 are LGHDT and YNNKEL (reference sequence). The CDR3, as DNA: TGTGCCAGCAGCCAAGCAGGGGGTGGGACAGATACGCAGTATTTT. This gives the protein CASSQAGGGTDTQYF.

The V call is TRBV6-1, the J call TRBJ1-5; D is undetermined. V was cut by 1 base and J by 6 bases, with 13 bases left in between. The germline gives CDR1 MNHNS, CDR2 SASEGT. This CDR3 is 15 amino acids long. CDR3 sequence: CASSEDRAGRQPQHF. CDR3 in DNA: TGTGCCAGCAGTGAAGACCGGGCTGGGCGTCAGCCCCAGCATTTT.

The rearrangement joins TRBV18 to TRBJ1-5; D might be TRBD1 (5 bases). Germline CDR1 reads KGHSH; CDR2 reads LQKENI. Trimming removed 2 bases at V and 5 bases at J, with 13 bases between. The length of the CDR3 is 15 residues. In nucleotides, the CDR3 is TGTGCCAGCTCACCAAGAGCGGGACCTGATCAGCCCCAGCATTTT. Encoded protein: CASSPRAGPDQPQHF.

V is TRBV18 and J is TRBJ1-2; D not resolved. The CDR3 has 15 amino acids. From germline, CDR1 is KGHSH and CDR2 LQKENI. V was clipped by 3 bases and J by 4 bases, with 15 bases between them. The CDR3 nucleotides are TGTGCCAGCTCACCGGGGATCGACACTAGCTATGGCTACACCTTC. It codes for CASSPGIDTSYGYTF.

V gene TRBV7-8 combines with J gene TRBJ2-5; D is possibly TRBD1 (6 bases). CDR1 and CDR2 (germline): SGHVS, FQNEAQ. V was shortened by 5 bases and J by 7 bases, with 20 bases between the two germline ends. This CDR3 comprises 15 residues. The chain's CDR3 is CASSQGSTGPGTQYF. The CDR3 bases are TGTGCCAGCAGCCAAGGTAGTACAGGGCCAGGGACCCAGTACTTC.

The chain uses TRBV19 and TRBJ2-3; no firm D call. V shed 6 bases and J shed 4 bases, with 14 bases lying between them. The CDR3 contains 14 residues. The germline CDR1 and CDR2 sequences are LNHDA and SQIVND (reference sequence). The CDR3: CASSGSWSADTQYF. The CDR3, as DNA: TGTGCCAGTAGCGGGTCATGGAGCGCAGATACGCAGTATTTT.

The gene calls are TRBV2 and TRBJ2-6; D is ambiguous. This CDR3 contains 15 residues. CDR1 is SNHLY and CDR2 is FYNNEI in the germline V gene. V shed 3 bases and J shed 0 bases, with 6 bases lying between them. The CDR3 loop is CASSDKYSGANVLTF. The CDR3 bases are TGTGCCAGCAGTGATAAGTACTCTGGGGCCAACGTCCTGACTTTC. The complete variable domain, with remaining parts taken from reference TRBV2 and TRBJ2-6, reads EPEVTQTPSHQVTQMGQEVILRCVPISNHLYFYWYRQILGQKVEFLVSFYNNEISEKSEIFDDQFSVERPDGSNFTLKIRSTKLEDSAMYFCASSDKYSGANVLTFGAGSRLTVL.

This clone was picked up a small number of times. The chain is built from TRBV5-1 and TRBJ1-1; D unresolved. The V gene lost 4 bases and the J gene lost 7 bases, with 14 bases spanning the gap. Germline values: CDR1 SGHRS, CDR2 YFSETQ. The CDR3 spans 13 residues. CDR3 residues: CASSPNEPFEAFF. CDR3 nucleotides: TGCGCCAGCAGCCCAAACGAGCCATTTGAAGCTTTCTTT. The entire variable domain, with the rest obtained from reference TRBV5-1 and TRBJ1-1, is as follows: KAGVTQTPRYLIKTRGQQVTLSCSPISGHRSVSWYQQTPGQGLQFLFEYFSETQRNKGNFPGRFSGRQFSNSRSEMNVSTLELGDSALYLCASSPNEPFEAFFGQGTRLTVV.

The gene calls are TRBV5-4 and TRBJ2-1, with D uncertain. Germline V gene sequence: CDR1 SGHNT, CDR2 YYREEE (reference sequence). With 4 bases removed from V and 2 bases from J, the gap between germline ends came to 16 bases. The CDR3 runs to 16 residues. The CDR3 sequence: CASSRGTAVAYNEQFF. The CDR3 DNA reads as TGTGCCAGCAGCCGTGGTACAGCTGTTGCCTACAATGAGCAGTTCTTC. Filled out from reference TRBV5-4 and TRBJ2-1, the complete variable domain reads ETGVTQSPTHLIKTRGQQVTLRCSSQSGHNTVSWYQQALGQGPQFIFQYYREEENGRGNFPPRFSGLQFPNYSSELNVNALELDDSALYLCASSRGTAVAYNEQFFGPGTRLTVL.

This sequence joins TRBV12-3 or TRBV12-4 and TRBJ1-1; 10 nucleotides line up with TRBD1. V was pared by 4 bases and J by 10 bases, with 6 bases of the junction left unmatched. The CDR3 totals 13 residues. In DNA, the CDR3 is TGTGCCAGCAGTTCCCGGGACAGGGGTCGAGCTTTCTTT. This sequence encodes CASSSRDRGRAFF.

The gene calls are TRBV2 and TRBJ2-1; unclear D gene. V lost 3 bases and J lost 8, with 8 bases in between. This CDR3 is built from 12 residues. Germline V gene sequence: CDR1 SNHLY, CDR2 FYNNEI. The CDR3 spells CASSEPGDEQFF. In DNA, the CDR3 is TGTGCCAGCAGTGAGCCCGGCGATGAGCAGTTCTTC. The complete variable domain, with remaining parts taken from reference TRBV2 and TRBJ2-1, reads EPEVTQTPSHQVTQMGQEVILRCVPISNHLYFYWYRQILGQKVEFLVSFYNNEISEKSEIFDDQFSVERPDGSNFTLKIRSTKLEDSAMYFCASSEPGDEQFFGPGTRLTVL.

The rearrangement uses TRBV4-2 and TRBJ1-1; D unresolved. CDR3 length: 13 residues. Trimming shortened V by 6 bases and J by 1 base, and 9 bases separated the two germline ends. Germline assignment: CDR1 LGHNA and CDR2 YNFKEQ. The CDR3, as DNA: TGTGCCAGCAGTCAAACAGAGAACACTGAAGCTTTCTTT. It yields the protein CASSQTENTEAFF.

The chain has TRBV27 and TRBJ2-7; no clear D. V lost 3 bases and J 2 bases, leaving 8 bases between the germline ends. Germline V gene lookup returns CDR1 MNHEY and CDR2 SMNVEV (reference sequence). The CDR3 contains 13 residues. The CDR3 DNA is TGTGCCAGCAGTTTGACGGAAACCTACGAGCAGTACTTC. It specifies CASSLTETYEQYF.

The genes are TRBV7-7 and TRBJ2-3; 9 nucleotides line up with TRBD2. J gave up 5 bases and V 1 base, and 7 bases lay outside the gene matches. CDR3 length: 16 amino acids. The germline gives CDR1 SSHAT, CDR2 FNYEAQ (reference sequence). DNA of the CDR3: TGTGCCAGCAGCTTAGGTAGCGGGAGAATCGGAGATACGCAGTATTTT. Its translation: CASSLGSGRIGDTQYF. The complete variable domain, with remaining parts taken from reference TRBV7-7 and TRBJ2-3, reads GAGVSQSPRYKVTKRGQDVTLRCDPISSHATLYWYQQALGQGPEFLTYFNYEAQPDKSGLPSDRFSAERPEGSISTLTIQRTEQRDSAMYRCASSLGSGRIGDTQYFGPGTRLTVL.